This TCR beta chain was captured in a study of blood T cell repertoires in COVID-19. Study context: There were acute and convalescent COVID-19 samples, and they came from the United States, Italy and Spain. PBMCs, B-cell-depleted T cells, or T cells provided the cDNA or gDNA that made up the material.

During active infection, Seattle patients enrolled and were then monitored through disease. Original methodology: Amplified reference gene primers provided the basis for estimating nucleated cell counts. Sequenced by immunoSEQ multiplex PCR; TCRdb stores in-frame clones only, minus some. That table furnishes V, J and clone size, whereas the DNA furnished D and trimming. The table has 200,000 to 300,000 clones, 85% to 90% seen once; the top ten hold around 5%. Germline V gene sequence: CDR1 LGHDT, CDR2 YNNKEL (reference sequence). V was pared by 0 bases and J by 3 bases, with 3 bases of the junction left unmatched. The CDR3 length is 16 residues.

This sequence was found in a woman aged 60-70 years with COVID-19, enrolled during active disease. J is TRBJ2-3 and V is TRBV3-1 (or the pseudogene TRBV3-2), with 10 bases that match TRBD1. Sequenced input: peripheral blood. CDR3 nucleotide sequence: TGTGCCAGCAGCCAAGATTGGGGACAGGGGACAGATACGCAGTATTTT. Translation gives CASSQDWGQGTDTQYF.